This TCR beta chain was captured by sequencing in a study of shared clonotypes between healthy human individuals. About the research overall: Those who served as donors were two women and a few men between the ages of 18 and 49.

Whole-study results and caveats: Generally, naive subsets (rather than memory subsets) showed larger estimated richness. Unshared clonotypes carried lower generation probabilities than those common to all four donors.

V was clipped by 7 bases and J by 6 bases; unmatched bases: 11. CDR1 and CDR2 from the germline V gene are SEHNR and FQNEAQ (reference sequence). The CDR3 extends over 16 amino acids. From CD4+ cells came CD45RA+ naive and CD45RA-negative memory subsets. Clones were read by immunoSEQ multiplex PCR, and TCRdb kept only the in-frame ones, dropping some. The profile shows 2 million to 2.5 million clones, over 90% of them singletons. As regards this clone: Its antigen remains unidentified.

The receptor was derived from a man aged 18-30 years in good health. Some clones in this sample may be carry-over from other donors' samples. V usage is TRBV7-9 and J usage is TRBJ2-3; 12 bases fit TRBD2. Sequenced sample: naive CD4+ T cells from PBMCs. Subset given: CD45RA+ positively selected. CDR3 sequence reads: CASMKRLAGDWDTQYF. For the CDR3, the DNA is TGTGCCAGCATGAAAAGACTAGCGGGAGATTGGGATACGCAGTATTTT.